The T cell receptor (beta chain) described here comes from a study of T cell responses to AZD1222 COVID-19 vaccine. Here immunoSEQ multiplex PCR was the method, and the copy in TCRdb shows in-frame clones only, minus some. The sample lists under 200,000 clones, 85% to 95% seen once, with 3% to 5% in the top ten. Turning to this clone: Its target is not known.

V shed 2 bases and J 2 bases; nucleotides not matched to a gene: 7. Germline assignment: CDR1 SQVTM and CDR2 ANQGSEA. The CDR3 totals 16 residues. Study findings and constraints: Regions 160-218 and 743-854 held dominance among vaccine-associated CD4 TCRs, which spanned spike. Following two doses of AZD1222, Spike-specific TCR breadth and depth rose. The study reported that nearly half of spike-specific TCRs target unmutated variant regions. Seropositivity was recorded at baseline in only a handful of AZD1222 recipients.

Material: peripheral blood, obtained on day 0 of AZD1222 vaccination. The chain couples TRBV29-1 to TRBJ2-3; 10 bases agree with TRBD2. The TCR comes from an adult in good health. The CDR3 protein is CSVESAGGSDTDTQYF. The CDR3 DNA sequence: TGCAGCGTTGAATCAGCGGGGGGGTCGGACACAGATACGCAGTATTTT.